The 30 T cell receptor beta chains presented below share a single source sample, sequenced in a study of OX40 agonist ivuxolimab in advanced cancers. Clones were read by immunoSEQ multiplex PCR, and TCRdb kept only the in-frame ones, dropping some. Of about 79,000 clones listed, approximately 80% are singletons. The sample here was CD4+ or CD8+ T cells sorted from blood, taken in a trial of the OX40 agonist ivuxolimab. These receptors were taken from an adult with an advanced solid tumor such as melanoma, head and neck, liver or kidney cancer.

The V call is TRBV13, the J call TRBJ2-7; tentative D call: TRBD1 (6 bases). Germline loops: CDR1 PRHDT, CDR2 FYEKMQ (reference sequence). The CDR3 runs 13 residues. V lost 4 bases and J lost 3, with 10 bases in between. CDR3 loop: CASSSTGSYEQYF. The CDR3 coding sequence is TGTGCCAGCAGCTCCACAGGGAGCTACGAGCAGTACTTC.

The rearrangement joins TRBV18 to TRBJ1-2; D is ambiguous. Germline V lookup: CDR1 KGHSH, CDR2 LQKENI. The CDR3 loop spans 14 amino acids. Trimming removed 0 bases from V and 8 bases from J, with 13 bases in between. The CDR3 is CASSPPGRLGGYTF. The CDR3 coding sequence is TGTGCCAGCTCACCACCGGGCCGGTTAGGGGGCTACACCTTC.

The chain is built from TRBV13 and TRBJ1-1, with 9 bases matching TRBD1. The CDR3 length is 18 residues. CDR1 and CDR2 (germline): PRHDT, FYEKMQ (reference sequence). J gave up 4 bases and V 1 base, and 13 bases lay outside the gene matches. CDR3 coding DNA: TGTGCCAGCAGCTTAGTACATGGGACAGGGAATGAGGCCACTGAAGCTTTCTTT. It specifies CASSLVHGTGNEATEAFF.

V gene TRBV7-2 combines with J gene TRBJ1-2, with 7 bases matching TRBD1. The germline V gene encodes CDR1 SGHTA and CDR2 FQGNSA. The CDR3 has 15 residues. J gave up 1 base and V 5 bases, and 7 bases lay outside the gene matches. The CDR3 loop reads CASSTSGTDNYGYTF. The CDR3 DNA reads TGTGCCAGCAGCACCTCCGGGACAGATAACTATGGCTACACCTTC.

The DNA of the CDR3 is TGCAGCGTAACTCCCGATCCCAAGGGGGCTGATGGCTACACCTTC. It codes for CSVTPDPKGADGYTF. The genes are TRBV29-1 and TRBJ1-2; 7 nucleotides align to TRBD1. Unmatched junction bases numbered 16, after V lost 6 bases and J lost 6 bases. From germline, CDR1 is SQVTM and CDR2 ANQGSEA. The CDR3 length is 15 residues.

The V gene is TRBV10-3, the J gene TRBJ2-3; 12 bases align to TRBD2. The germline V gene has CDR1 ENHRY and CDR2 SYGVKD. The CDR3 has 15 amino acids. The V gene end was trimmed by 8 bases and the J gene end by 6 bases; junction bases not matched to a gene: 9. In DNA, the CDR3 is TGTGCCATCTCTCTAGCGGGGGGGCCGGGCGATACGCAGTATTTT. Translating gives CAISLAGGPGDTQYF.

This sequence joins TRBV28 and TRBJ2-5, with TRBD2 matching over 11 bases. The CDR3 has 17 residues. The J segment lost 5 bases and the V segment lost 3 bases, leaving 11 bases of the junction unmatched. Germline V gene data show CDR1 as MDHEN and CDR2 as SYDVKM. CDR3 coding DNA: TGTGCCAGCAGTTTCCTAGCGGGAGGACCTAAGCGGGAGACCCAGTACTTC. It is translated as CASSFLAGGPKRETQYF.

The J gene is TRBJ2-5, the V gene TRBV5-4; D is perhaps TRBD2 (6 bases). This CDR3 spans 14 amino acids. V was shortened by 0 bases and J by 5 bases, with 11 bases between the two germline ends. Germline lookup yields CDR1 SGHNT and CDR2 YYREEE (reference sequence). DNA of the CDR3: TGTGCCAGCAGCTTGGCGGGAGTGGAGGAGACCCAGTACTTC. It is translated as CASSLAGVEETQYF.

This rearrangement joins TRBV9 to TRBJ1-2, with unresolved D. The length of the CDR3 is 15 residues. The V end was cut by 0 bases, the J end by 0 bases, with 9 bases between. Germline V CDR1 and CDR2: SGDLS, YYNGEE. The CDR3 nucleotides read TGTGCCAGCAGCGTAGCTGCGTATCCTAACTATGGCTACACCTTC. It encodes CASSVAAYPNYGYTF.

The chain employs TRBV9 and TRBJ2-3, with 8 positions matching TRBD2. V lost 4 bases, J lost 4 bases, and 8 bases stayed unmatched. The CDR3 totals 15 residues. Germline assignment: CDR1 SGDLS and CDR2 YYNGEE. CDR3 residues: CASSPLRGGSDTQYF. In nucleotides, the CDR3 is TGTGCCAGCAGCCCTCTCCGCGGGGGGTCAGATACGCAGTATTTT.

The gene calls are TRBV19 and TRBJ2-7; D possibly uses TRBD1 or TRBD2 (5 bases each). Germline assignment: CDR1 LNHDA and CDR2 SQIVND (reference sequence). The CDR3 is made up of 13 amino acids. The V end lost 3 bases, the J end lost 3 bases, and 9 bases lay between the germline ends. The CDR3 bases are TGTGCCAGTAGTATCCGGGACGGCTACGAGCAGTACTTC. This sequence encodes CASSIRDGYEQYF.

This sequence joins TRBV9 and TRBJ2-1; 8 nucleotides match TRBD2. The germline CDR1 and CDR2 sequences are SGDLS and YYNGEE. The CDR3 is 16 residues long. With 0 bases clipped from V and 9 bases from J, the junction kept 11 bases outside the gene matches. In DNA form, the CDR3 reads TGTGCCAGCAGCGTAGCATCGGGACTAGGGGAGCCTGAGCAGTTCTTC. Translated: CASSVASGLGEPEQFF.

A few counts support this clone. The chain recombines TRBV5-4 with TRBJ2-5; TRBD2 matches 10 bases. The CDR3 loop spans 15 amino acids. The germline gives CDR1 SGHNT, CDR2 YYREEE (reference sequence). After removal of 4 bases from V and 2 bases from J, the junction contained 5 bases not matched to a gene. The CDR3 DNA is TGTGCCAGCAGCAAGGGACTAGCGAGTCAAGAGACCCAGTACTTC. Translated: CASSKGLASQETQYF.

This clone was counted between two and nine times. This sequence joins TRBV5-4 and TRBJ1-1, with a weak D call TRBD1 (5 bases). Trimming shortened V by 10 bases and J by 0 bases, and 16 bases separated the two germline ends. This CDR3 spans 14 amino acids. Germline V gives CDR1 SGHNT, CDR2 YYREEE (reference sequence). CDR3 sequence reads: CAVRMSGVNTEAFF. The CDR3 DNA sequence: TGTGCCGTCCGGATGTCGGGGGTGAACACTGAAGCTTTCTTT.

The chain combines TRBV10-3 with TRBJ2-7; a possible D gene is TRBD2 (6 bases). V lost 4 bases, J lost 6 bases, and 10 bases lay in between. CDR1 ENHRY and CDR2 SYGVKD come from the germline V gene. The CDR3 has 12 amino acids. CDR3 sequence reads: CAISARRGEQYF. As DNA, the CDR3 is TGTGCCATCAGTGCACGGAGGGGCGAGCAGTACTTC.

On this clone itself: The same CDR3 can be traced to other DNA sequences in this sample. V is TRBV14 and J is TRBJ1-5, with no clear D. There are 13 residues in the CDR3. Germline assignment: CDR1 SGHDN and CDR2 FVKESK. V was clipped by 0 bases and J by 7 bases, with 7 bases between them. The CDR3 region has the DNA TGTGCCAGCAGCCAAGATTTGGGGCAGCCCCAGCATTTT. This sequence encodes CASSQDLGQPQHF.

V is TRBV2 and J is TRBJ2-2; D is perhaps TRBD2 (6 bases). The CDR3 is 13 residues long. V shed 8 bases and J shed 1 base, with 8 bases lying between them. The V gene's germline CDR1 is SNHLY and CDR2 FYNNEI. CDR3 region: CASGTLNTGELFF. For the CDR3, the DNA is TGTGCCAGCGGGACTCTGAACACCGGGGAGCTGTTTTTT.

CDR3 DNA: TGTGCCAGCCTTTCATCGAACACTGAAGCTTTCTTT. Translating it yields CASLSSNTEAFF. This sequence joins TRBV28 and TRBJ1-1; D unclear. The CDR3 loop spans 12 amino acids. With 8 bases removed from V and 1 base from J, the gap between germline ends came to 8 bases. The germline gives CDR1 MDHEN, CDR2 SYDVKM.

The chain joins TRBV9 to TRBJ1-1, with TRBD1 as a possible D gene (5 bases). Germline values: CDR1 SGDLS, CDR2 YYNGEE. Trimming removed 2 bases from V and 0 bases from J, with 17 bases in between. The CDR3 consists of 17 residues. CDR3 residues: CASSVLPGPPMNTEAFF. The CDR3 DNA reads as TGTGCCAGCAGCGTTCTTCCAGGGCCTCCTATGAACACTGAAGCTTTCTTT.

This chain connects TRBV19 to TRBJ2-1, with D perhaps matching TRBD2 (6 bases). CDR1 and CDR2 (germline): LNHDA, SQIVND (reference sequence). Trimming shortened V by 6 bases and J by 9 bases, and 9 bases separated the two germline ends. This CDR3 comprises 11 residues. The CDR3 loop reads CASSGSVEQFF. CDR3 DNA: TGTGCCAGTAGCGGGAGTGTTGAGCAGTTCTTC.

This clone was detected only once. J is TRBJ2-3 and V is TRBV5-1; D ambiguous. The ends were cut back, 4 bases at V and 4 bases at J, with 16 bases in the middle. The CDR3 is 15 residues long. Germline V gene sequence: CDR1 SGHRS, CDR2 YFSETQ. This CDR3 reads CASSQSDRRADTQYF. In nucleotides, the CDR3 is TGCGCCAGCAGCCAATCGGACCGCCGTGCAGATACGCAGTATTTT.

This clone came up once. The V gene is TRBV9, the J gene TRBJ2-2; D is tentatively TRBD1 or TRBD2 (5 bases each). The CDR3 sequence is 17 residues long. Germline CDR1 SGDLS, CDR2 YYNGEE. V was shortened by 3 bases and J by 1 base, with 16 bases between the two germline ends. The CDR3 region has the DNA TGTGCCAGCAGCGACACTACCGGGACGGGGAACACCGGGGAGCTGTTTTTT. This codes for CASSDTTGTGNTGELFF.

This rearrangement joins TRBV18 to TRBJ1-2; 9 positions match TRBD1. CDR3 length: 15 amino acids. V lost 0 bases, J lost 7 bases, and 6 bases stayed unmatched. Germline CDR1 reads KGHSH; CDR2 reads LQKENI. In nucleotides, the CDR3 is TGTGCCAGCTCACCACCGGGGGGGACAGGGCTTGGCTACACCTTC. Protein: CASSPPGGTGLGYTF.

The CDR3 loop reads CASSGETGELFF. In DNA, the CDR3 is TGTGCCAGCAGTGGGGAGACCGGGGAGCTGTTTTTT. The chain employs TRBV2 and TRBJ2-2; a possible D gene is TRBD2 (5 bases). The CDR3 sequence is 12 residues long. The ends were cut back, 4 bases at V and 5 bases at J, with 5 bases in the middle. Germline V gene sequence: CDR1 SNHLY, CDR2 FYNNEI.

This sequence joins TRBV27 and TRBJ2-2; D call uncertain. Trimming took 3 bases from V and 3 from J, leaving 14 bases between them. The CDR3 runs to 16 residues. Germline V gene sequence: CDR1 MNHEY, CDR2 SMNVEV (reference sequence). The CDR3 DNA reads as TGTGCCAGCAGTTTCCGCAGACGGTCCTACACCGGGGAGCTGTTTTTT. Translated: CASSFRRRSYTGELFF.

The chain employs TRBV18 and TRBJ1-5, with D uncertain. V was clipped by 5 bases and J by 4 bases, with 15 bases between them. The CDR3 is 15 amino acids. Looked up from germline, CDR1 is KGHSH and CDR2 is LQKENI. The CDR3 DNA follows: TGTGCCAGCTCATTTGAGGGTGGTGGTAATCAGCCCCAGCATTTT. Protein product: CASSFEGGGNQPQHF.

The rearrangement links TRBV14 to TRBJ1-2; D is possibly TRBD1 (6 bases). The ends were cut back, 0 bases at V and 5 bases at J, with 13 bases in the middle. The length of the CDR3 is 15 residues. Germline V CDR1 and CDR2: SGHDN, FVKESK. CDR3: CASSQDLGQRYGYTF. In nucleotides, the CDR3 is TGTGCCAGCAGCCAAGATCTTGGACAGCGTTATGGCTACACCTTC.

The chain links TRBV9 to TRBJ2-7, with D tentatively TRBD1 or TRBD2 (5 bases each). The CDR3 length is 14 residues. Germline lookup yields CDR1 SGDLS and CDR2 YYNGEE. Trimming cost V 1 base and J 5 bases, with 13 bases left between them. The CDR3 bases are TGTGCCAGCAGCGTAACAGGCCGAGGGGACGAGCAGTACTTC. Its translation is CASSVTGRGDEQYF.

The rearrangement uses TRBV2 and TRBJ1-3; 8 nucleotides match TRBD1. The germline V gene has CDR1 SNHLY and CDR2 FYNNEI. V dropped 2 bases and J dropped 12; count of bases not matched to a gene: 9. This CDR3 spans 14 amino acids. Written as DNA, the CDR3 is TGTGCCAGCAGTGAACAGGGGGCCTCCGCACTCATATATTTT. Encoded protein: CASSEQGASALIYF.

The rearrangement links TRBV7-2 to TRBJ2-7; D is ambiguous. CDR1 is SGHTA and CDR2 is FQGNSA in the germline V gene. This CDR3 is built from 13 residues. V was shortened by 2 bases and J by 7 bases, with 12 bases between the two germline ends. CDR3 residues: CASSLTITLEQYF. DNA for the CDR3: TGTGCCAGCAGCTTAACCATCACCCTGGAGCAGTACTTC.